The clone carrying this TCR beta chain appeared many times. As for time point: blood at routine non-recurrence follow-up after resection. This entry is derived from a study of spatial heterogeneity in lung cancer. TCRdb re-called the 5' RACE reads with MiXCR, one entry per CDR3 protein. The sample yields around 44,000 distinct CDR3 sequences, more than 9% seen once. The germline gives CDR1 DFQATT, CDR2 SNEGSKA (reference sequence). Trimming removed 2 bases at V and 0 bases at J, with 17 bases between. CDR3 size: 18 residues. J is TRBJ2-6 and V is TRBV20-1, with a possible D match to TRBD1 (5 bases). The TCR sequence derives from a female donor with early-stage non-small cell lung cancer. The sequences come from PBMCs, collected at follow-up. DNA of the CDR3: TGCAGTGCTAGACCCCAGGGTCGGTTGAGCTCTGGGGCCAACGTCCTGACTTTC. Protein: CSARPQGRLSSGANVLTF.